Presented here are 12 T cell receptor beta chains from one specimen sequenced in a study of regulatory T cells in long-lasting Graves disease (dated by TCRdb to the early 2020s). Libraries were prepared through multiplex PCR. TCRdb shows the sequencer as Illumina HiSeq 4000. iRepertoire HTBI primers and Arm-PCR amplification of CDR3 regions were used to construct TCR beta libraries. TCRdb itself trimmed the public reads at Q25 with fastp, ran MiXCR and retained productive beta chains. Entries that share a CDR3 protein sequence are merged under the most common genes and DNA. In this sample the table shows a few hundred thousand distinct CDR3 sequences, around a fifth of which occur a single time. In total, the top ten clones hold roughly an eighth of the sample. What the time point label conveys for this sample: persistent/refractory GD, antithyroid drugs over 5 years with positive TRAb. RNA was extracted from PBMCs in TRIzol for both TCR sequencing and RNA sequencing.

Source: peripheral blood mononuclear cells (PBMCs), taken when the disease was refractory, from a patient treated with antithyroid drugs. Every receptor here comes from a female donor with Graves disease.

This sequence joins TRBV5-4 and TRBJ2-3; 12 bases are shared with TRBD2. V lost 4 bases, J lost 3 bases, and 9 bases stayed unmatched. Germline V gene sequence: CDR1 SGHNT, CDR2 YYREEE (reference sequence). The CDR3 has 17 amino acids. CDR3: CASSQGLAGGRTDTQYF. DNA of the CDR3: TGTGCCAGCAGCCAGGGACTAGCGGGTGGTAGGACAGATACGCAGTATTTT.

V gene TRBV9 combines with J gene TRBJ2-7; 11 bases align to TRBD1. The V and J ends lost 4 bases and 5 bases, in that order; junction bases with no gene match: 14. The length of the CDR3 is 17 residues. The germline V gene has CDR1 SGDLS and CDR2 YYNGEE. CDR3 residues: CASSPRDRGMIRDEQYF. CDR3 DNA: TGTGCCAGCAGCCCCCGGGACAGGGGGATGATCAGGGACGAGCAGTACTTC.

The gene calls are TRBV19 and TRBJ2-2, with D possibly called TRBD1 or TRBD2 (5 bases each). This CDR3 is 14 amino acids long. CDR1 and CDR2 (germline): LNHDA, SQIVND (reference sequence). The ends were cut back, 7 bases at V and 5 bases at J, with 14 bases in the middle. This CDR3 reads CASTEGRWTGELFF. The DNA for the CDR3 is TGTGCCAGTACCGAGGGACGGTGGACCGGGGAGCTGTTTTTT.

This clonotype was counted a few times. V and J are TRBV5-6 and TRBJ2-7, with a weak D call TRBD2 (5 bases). CDR3 length: 11 residues. V lost 0 bases, J lost 13 bases, and 11 bases lay in between. CDR1 is SGHDT and CDR2 is YYEEEE in the germline V gene. For the CDR3, the DNA is TGTGCCAGCAGCTTGGATACCCGGGAATACTTC. This encodes CASSLDTREYF. Complete variable domain (other parts from reference TRBV5-6 and TRBJ2-7): DAGVTQSPTHLIKTRGQQVTLRCSPKSGHDTVSWYQQALGQGPQFIFQYYEEEERQRGNFPDRFSGHQFPNYSSELNVNALLLGDSALYLCASSLDTREYFGPGTRLTVT.

This clonotype was counted many times. The chain has TRBV28 and TRBJ1-1, with 7 bases that match TRBD1. Per germline, CDR1 MDHEN and CDR2 SYDVKM. V was pared by 7 bases and J by 3 bases, with 5 bases of the junction left unmatched. The CDR3 consists of 13 residues. The DNA for the CDR3 is TGTGCCAGCATGTCAGGGGGGGACACTGAAGCTTTCTTT. This encodes CASMSGGDTEAFF.

There are many counts of this clonotype. CDR3 region: CASSDGQGRAFF. The CDR3 region has the DNA TGTGCCAGCAGTGACGGACAGGGAAGGGCTTTCTTT. V usage is TRBV6-4 and J usage is TRBJ1-1, with 8 bases aligning to TRBD1. This CDR3 region has 12 residues. The trim removed 2 bases at V and 11 bases at J, leaving 4 bases unmatched. Germline V gene sequence: CDR1 MRHNA, CDR2 SNTAGT.

This clonotype was counted many times. J is TRBJ2-5 and V is TRBV28; 11 bases are a match to TRBD1. The CDR3 is 17 amino acids. With V trimmed by 3 bases and J by 4 bases, 10 bases remained unmatched. Germline CDR1 and CDR2: MDHEN and SYDVKM. CDR3 sequence (DNA): TGTGCCAGCAGTTTCTACGCGATTGGGACAGGGGGAGAGACCCAGTACTTC. Amino acids: CASSFYAIGTGGETQYF.

At least ten counts were recorded for this clonotype. This chain joins TRBV12-3 or TRBV12-4 and TRBJ2-7; 8 nucleotides line up with TRBD1. With V trimmed by 1 base and J by 2 bases, 7 bases remained unmatched. The CDR3 has 16 amino acids. The CDR3 DNA reads TGTGCCAGCAGTTTAGTCATCGGGACAGGTACCTACGAGCAGTACTTC. It yields the protein CASSLVIGTGTYEQYF.

This clonotype was counted many times. J is TRBJ2-6 and V is TRBV6-5; D gene uncertain. This CDR3 region has 16 residues. V shed 3 bases and J shed 1 base, with 10 bases lying between them. Germline V gene lookup returns CDR1 MNHEY and CDR2 SVGAGI. CDR3 sequence (DNA): TGTGCCAGCAGTTATGGGCTGTCATCTGGGGCCAACGTCCTGACTTTC. This codes for CASSYGLSSGANVLTF.

As to this clonotype: A read error may account for a junction end that differs from germline. This chain uses TRBV20-1 with TRBJ2-7; maybe TRBD1 (5 bases). The CDR3 extends over 11 amino acids. Germline V gene data show CDR1 as DFQATT and CDR2 as SNEGSKA (reference sequence). The CDR3 sequence is CGAGIIHEQYF. The CDR3 DNA sequence: TGCGGTGCAGGGATTATTCACGAGCAGTACTTC.

At least ten counts were recorded for this clonotype. The chain has TRBV6-5 and TRBJ2-7, with 10 nucleotides matching TRBD1. This CDR3 spans 14 amino acids. V lost 4 bases, J lost 6 bases, and 6 bases stayed unmatched. Germline CDR1 reads MNHEY; CDR2 reads SVGAGI. CDR3 nucleotides: TGTGCCAGCAGTTGGGACAGGGGAGCAGGCGAGCAGTACTTC. This encodes CASSWDRGAGEQYF.

This clonotype was counted between two and nine times. This chain links TRBV18 with TRBJ2-3, with a possible D match to TRBD1 (5 bases). The germline V and J ends were trimmed by 3 bases and 5 bases, with 12 bases remaining between them. Germline-derived CDR1 and CDR2 are KGHSH and LQKENI. There are 14 residues in the CDR3. CDR3 residues: CASSPVDRGDTQYF. CDR3 nucleotide sequence: TGTGCCAGCTCACCGGTCGACAGAGGAGATACGCAGTATTTT. Combining the CDR3 with reference TRBV18 and TRBJ2-3 gives the whole variable domain NAGVMQNPRHLVRRRGQEARLRCSPMKGHSHVYWYRQLPEEGLKFMVYLQKENIIDESGMPKERFSAEFPKEGPSILRIQQVVRGDSAAYFCASSPVDRGDTQYFGPGTRLTVL.